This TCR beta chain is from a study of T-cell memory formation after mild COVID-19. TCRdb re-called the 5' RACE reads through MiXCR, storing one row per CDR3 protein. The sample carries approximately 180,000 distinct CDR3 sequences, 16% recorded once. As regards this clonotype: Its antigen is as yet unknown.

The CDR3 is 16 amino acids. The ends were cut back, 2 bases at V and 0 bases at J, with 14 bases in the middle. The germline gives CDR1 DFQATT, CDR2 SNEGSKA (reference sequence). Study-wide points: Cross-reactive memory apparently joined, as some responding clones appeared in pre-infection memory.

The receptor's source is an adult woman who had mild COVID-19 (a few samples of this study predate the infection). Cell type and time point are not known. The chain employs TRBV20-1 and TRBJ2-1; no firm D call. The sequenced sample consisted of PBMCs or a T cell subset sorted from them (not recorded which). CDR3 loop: CSARIQPQSSYNEQFF. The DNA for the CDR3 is TGCAGTGCTAGAATCCAGCCCCAGAGCTCCTACAATGAGCAGTTCTTC.